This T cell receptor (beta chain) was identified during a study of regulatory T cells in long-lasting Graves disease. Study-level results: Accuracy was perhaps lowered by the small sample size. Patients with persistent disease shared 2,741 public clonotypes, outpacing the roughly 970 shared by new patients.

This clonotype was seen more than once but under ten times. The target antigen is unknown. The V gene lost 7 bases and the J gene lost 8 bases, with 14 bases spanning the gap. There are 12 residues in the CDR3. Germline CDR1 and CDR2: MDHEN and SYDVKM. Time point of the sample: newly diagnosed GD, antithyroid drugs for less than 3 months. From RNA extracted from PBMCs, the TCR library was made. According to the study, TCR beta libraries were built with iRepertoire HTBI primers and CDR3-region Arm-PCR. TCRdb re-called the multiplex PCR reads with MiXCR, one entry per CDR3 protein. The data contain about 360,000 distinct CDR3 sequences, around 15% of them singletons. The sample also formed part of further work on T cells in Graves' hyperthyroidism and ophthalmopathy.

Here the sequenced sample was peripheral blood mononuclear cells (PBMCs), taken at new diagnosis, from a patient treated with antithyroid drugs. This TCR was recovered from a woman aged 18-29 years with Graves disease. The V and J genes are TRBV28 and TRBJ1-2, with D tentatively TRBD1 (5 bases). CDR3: CASNRTPRGYTF. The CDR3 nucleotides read TGTGCCAGCAACAGGACCCCCCGGGGCTACACCTTC.